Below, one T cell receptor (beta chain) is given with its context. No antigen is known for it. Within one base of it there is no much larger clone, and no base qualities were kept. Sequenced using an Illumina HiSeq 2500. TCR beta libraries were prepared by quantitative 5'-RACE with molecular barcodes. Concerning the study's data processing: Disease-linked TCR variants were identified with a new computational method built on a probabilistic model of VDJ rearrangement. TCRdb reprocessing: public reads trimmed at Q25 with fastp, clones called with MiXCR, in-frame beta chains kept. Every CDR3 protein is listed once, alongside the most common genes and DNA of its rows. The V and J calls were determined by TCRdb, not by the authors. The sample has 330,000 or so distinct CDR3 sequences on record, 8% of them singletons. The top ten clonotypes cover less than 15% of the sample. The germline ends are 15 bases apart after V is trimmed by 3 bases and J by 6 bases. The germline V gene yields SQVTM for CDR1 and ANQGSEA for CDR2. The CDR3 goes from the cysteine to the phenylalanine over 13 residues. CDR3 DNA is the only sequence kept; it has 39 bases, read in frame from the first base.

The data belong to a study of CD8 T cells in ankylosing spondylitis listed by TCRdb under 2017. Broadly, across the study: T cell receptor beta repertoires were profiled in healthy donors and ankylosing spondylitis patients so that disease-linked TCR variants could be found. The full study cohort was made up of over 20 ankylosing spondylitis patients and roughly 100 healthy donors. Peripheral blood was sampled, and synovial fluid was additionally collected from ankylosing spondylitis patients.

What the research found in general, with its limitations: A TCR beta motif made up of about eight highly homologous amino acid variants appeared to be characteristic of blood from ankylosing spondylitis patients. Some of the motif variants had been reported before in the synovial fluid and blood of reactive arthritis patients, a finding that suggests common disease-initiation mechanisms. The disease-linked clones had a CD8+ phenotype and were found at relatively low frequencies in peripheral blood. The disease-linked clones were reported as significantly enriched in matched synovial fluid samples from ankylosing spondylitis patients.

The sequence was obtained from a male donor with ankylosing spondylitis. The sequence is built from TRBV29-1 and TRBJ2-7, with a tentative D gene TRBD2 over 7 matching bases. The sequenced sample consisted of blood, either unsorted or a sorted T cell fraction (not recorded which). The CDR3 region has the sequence CSVDSPGGREQYF. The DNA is TGCAGCGTTGACTCCCCCGGGGGGCGCGAGCAGTACTTC.